The next 2 T cell receptor beta chains were all read from a single sample in a study of blood T cells in healthy people across ages (dated by TCRdb to 2013 to 2016). Libraries were made using 5' RACE. TCRdb names Illumina HiSeq 2500 as the instrument used. A second roughly 7 to 11 cycle PCR used a sample-barcoded 5' primer and a J-beta primer mix. TCRdb itself trimmed the public reads at Q25 with fastp, ran MiXCR and retained productive beta chains. Records with the same CDR3 protein are collapsed into one entry carrying the most frequent genes and DNA. This sample comprises some 800,000 distinct CDR3 sequences, roughly 25% of them detected only once. Of the sample, 3% to 4% is held by the ten largest clones. These sequences were also reported in another study, on T cells of mothers and their children.

Sequenced material: blood. Receptors originate from a boy aged 10-17 years in good health.

The rearrangement links TRBV29-1 to TRBJ2-1, with D maybe TRBD1 (6 bases). The V end was cut by 4 bases, the J end by 8 bases, with 18 bases between. The CDR3 spans 14 residues. From germline, CDR1 is SQVTM and CDR2 ANQGSEA. The CDR3: CSVGNRDKGDEQFF. The DNA of the CDR3 is TGCAGCGTTGGGAACCGGGACAAAGGAGATGAGCAGTTCTTC.

V is TRBV15 and J is TRBJ1-2; no firm D call. Germline assignment: CDR1 LNHNV and CDR2 YYDKDF (reference sequence). The CDR3 covers 12 residues. The V gene lost 0 bases and the J gene lost 8 bases, with 7 bases spanning the gap. The CDR3 is CATSRDVQGYTF. In DNA form, the CDR3 reads TGTGCCACCAGCAGAGATGTTCAAGGCTACACCTTC.